This T cell receptor (beta chain) was captured in a study of shared clonotypes between healthy human individuals. Study background: Every donor yielded three CD4 naive, three CD4 memory, two CD8 naive and one CD8 memory plate.

Several immunoSEQ plates held equal portions of the genomic DNA taken from each subset. Original processing notes: For the immunoSEQ data, sequences were junction-only without quality scores, so filtering differed. The repertoire was sequenced with immunoSEQ multiplex PCR; TCRdb's copy has only in-frame clones and lacks some. V and J calls plus clone size are reproduced from that table; the DNA served to infer D and trimming. The table records about 580,000 clones, roughly 98% of them present only once. The CDR3 contains 15 residues. Germline lookup yields CDR1 MGHRA and CDR2 YSYEKL. The ends were cut back, 2 bases at V and 1 base at J, with 11 bases in the middle. Findings and caveats of the study: Roughly 4.6% of naive CD4 clonotypes were common to several donors.

Positively selected for CCR7, the CD45RO-negative cells used as naive CD8 cells excluded terminally differentiated effector memory CD45RA+ cells. Details on this clone: Its target is not known.

The source material was naive CD8+ T cells sorted from blood. V gene TRBV4-1 combines with J gene TRBJ1-1; D perhaps matches TRBD1 (6 bases). The sequence derives from a man aged 25-45 years in good health. Here the CDR3 reads CASSQQGQQNTEAFF. CDR3 coding DNA: TGCGCCAGCAGCCAACAGGGACAACAGAACACTGAAGCTTTCTTT.